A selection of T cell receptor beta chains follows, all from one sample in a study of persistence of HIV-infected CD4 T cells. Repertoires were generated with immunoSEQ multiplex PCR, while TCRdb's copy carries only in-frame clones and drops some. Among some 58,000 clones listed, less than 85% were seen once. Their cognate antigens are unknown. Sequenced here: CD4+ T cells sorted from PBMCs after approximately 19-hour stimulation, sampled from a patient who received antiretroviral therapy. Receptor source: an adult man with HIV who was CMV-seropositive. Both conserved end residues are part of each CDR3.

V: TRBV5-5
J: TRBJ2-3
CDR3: CASSLDLPTDTQYF

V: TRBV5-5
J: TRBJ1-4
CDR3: CASSLPGAGGEKLFF

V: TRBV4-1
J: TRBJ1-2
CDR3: CASSQDPVANYGYTF

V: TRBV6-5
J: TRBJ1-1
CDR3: CASSYSLWGDTEAFF

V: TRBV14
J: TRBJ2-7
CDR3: CASSQGYRERNEQYF

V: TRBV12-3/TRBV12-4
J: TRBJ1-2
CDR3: CASSYDGNYGYTF

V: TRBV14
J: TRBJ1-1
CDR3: CASSLRRVSTEAFF

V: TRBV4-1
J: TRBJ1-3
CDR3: CASSHPGGGNTIYF

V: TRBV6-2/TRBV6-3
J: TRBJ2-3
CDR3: CASSFRRFTDTQYF

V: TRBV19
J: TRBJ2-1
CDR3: CASSTYRKSGYNEQFF

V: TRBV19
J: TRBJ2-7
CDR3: CASSTGTGGEYEQYF

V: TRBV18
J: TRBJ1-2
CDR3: CASSVSGEYGYTF

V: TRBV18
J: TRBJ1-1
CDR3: CASSGTQGNTEAFF

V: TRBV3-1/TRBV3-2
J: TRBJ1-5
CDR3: CASSQRDGPQHF

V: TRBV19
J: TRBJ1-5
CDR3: CATNDRAQPQHF

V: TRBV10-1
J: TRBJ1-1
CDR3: CASSGKGYTEAFF

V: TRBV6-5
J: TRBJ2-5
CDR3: CASSFQRQETQYF

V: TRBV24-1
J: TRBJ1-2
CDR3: CATSDSGTGARYTF

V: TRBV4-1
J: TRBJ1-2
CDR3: CASSHLGNRDRGLLGYGYTF

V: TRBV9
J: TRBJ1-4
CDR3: CASSVEGTGSQKLFF

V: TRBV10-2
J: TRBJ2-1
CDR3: CASSDSTGTEQFF

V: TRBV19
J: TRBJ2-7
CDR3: CASSGQIWGEQYF

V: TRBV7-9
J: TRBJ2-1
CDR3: CASSARGGPYNEQFF

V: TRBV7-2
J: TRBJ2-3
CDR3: CASSSLAGAYTDTQYF

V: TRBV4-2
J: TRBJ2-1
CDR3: CASSQSGPGHLVSNEQFF

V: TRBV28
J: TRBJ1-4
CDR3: CASGLSQGLNEKLFF

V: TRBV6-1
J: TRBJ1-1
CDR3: CASSERAGSSTEAFF

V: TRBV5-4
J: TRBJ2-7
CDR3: CASSSQGASYEQYF

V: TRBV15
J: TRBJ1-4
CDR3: CATSRDASGNEKLFF

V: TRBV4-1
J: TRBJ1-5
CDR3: CASSQEWQGNQPQHF

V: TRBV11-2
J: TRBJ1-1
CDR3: CASSLMGQGRTEAFF